These 4 T cell receptor beta chains came from one sample sequenced in a study of Tregs in tolerant kidney transplant recipients. Some clones are missing from TCRdb's copy, which holds only in-frame ones; the method was immunoSEQ multiplex PCR. The sample lists about 240,000 clones, 80% to 85% occurring once. Sequencing was done on a sample of CD4+ T cells from blood. The source of these receptors is a human donor in good health.

The sample holds a few counts of this clone. V and J are TRBV2 and TRBJ2-7, with 12 positions matching TRBD1. V lost 6 bases, J lost 4 bases, and 13 bases stayed unmatched. Germline CDR1 reads SNHLY; CDR2 reads FYNNEI. The length of the CDR3 is 17 residues. The CDR3 DNA is TGTGCCAGCAGGCCGGGACAGGGGGCATTTCTTTCGTACGAGCAGTACTTC. Residues: CASRPGQGAFLSYEQYF.

The genes are TRBV7-2 and TRBJ2-3, with TRBD1 as a possible D gene (6 bases). The CDR3 spans 16 residues. Per the germline V gene, CDR1 is SGHTA and CDR2 is FQGNSA. V was trimmed by 5 bases and J by 3 bases, leaving 18 bases between them. Here the CDR3 DNA reads TGTGCCAGCAGCCCAGTGGGGGCGCCAAGGACAGATACGCAGTATTTT. Translated: CASSPVGAPRTDTQYF.

The chain has TRBV11-3 and TRBJ2-2; 7 bases line up with TRBD1. Germline CDR1 and CDR2: SGHNT and YENEEA. V lost 2 bases to trimming and J lost 14 bases; unmatched junction nucleotides: 11. This CDR3 region has 14 residues. CDR3 nucleotide sequence: TGTGCCAGCAGCTTAACGACAGGGCCCACCGGTCTGTTTTTT. Protein: CASSLTTGPTGLFF.

The chain uses TRBV11-2 and TRBJ2-1, with 13 bases that match TRBD2. The germline V gene encodes CDR1 SGHAT and CDR2 FQNNGV. Losses at the gene ends were 5 bases for V and 4 bases for J; bases not matched to a gene: 11. The CDR3 extends over 18 amino acids. CDR3 in DNA: TGTGCCAGCAGCCCGGCGGGGGGGACTAGCGGGACTTACAATGAGCAGTTCTTC. Translation: CASSPAGGTSGTYNEQFF.